These T cell receptor beta chains were read from a single sample in a study of T-cell memory formation after mild COVID-19. TCRdb processed the 5' RACE reads anew with MiXCR; each CDR3 protein has one entry. In the table there are 45,000 or so distinct CDR3 sequences, over 6.5% of which are singletons. The specimen sequenced was PBMCs or a T cell subset sorted from them (not recorded which). All receptors come from an adult who had mild COVID-19 (a few samples of this study predate the infection). Cell type and time point are not known. Both conserved end residues are part of each CDR3. The order of the fields is J gene, V gene, CDR3 protein.

j_call: TRBJ2-4
v_call: TRBV15
cdr3_aa: CATSSGKAGGAKNIQYF

j_call: TRBJ2-7
v_call: TRBV30
cdr3_aa: CAWSARGRLHEQYF

j_call: TRBJ2-1
v_call: TRBV3-1
cdr3_aa: CASSRKGHNEQFF

j_call: TRBJ1-1
v_call: TRBV6-5
cdr3_aa: CASSYSGYGVNTEAFF

j_call: TRBJ2-7
v_call: TRBV30
cdr3_aa: CAWSVGPKEQYF

j_call: TRBJ1-2
v_call: TRBV6-5
cdr3_aa: CASSWDRVRGYTF

j_call: TRBJ2-3
v_call: TRBV24-1
cdr3_aa: CATSPGGAWTDTQYF

j_call: TRBJ2-7
v_call: TRBV6-2/TRBV6-3
cdr3_aa: CASIPTGTGSYEQYF

j_call: TRBJ1-5
v_call: TRBV12-3/TRBV12-4
cdr3_aa: CASSFQQGDQPQHF

j_call: TRBJ2-1
v_call: TRBV11-2
cdr3_aa: CASSLDPVSWDEQFF

j_call: TRBJ1-2
v_call: TRBV7-9
cdr3_aa: CASSPGQFYGYTF

j_call: TRBJ2-4
v_call: TRBV6-6
cdr3_aa: CASSYSTGLAGGQLNIQYF

j_call: TRBJ1-1
v_call: TRBV24-1
cdr3_aa: CATSERDQAFF

j_call: TRBJ1-2
v_call: TRBV9
cdr3_aa: CASSAPRAAGGYTF

j_call: TRBJ1-5
v_call: TRBV5-1
cdr3_aa: CASSFDRDQPQHF

j_call: TRBJ1-5
v_call: TRBV20-1
cdr3_aa: CSARGGAGGQPQHF

j_call: TRBJ2-2
v_call: TRBV13
cdr3_aa: CASSFQSWDAGELFF

j_call: TRBJ2-1
v_call: TRBV7-9
cdr3_aa: CASSDGAVGDGYNEQFF

j_call: TRBJ2-3
v_call: TRBV7-9
cdr3_aa: CASSFSASGVDTQYF

j_call: TRBJ1-1
v_call: TRBV20-1
cdr3_aa: CSARTGASNTEAFF

j_call: TRBJ2-5
v_call: TRBV14
cdr3_aa: CASSLGVQETQYF

j_call: TRBJ2-1
v_call: TRBV4-3
cdr3_aa: CASSQEYRADEQFF

j_call: TRBJ2-5
v_call: TRBV6-1
cdr3_aa: CASNLQGVKETQYF

j_call: TRBJ2-1
v_call: TRBV6-5
cdr3_aa: CASRSPRGSYNEQFF

j_call: TRBJ2-2
v_call: TRBV7-2
cdr3_aa: CASSSRQGAATGELFF

j_call: TRBJ2-7
v_call: TRBV20-1
cdr3_aa: CSARLRGSYEQYF

j_call: TRBJ2-7
v_call: TRBV27
cdr3_aa: CASSSPDRKTYEQYF

j_call: TRBJ2-5
v_call: TRBV7-2
cdr3_aa: CASSLTTLSQETQYF

j_call: TRBJ2-5
v_call: TRBV4-3
cdr3_aa: CASSPRTGSQETQYF

j_call: TRBJ2-7
v_call: TRBV5-6
cdr3_aa: CASSFAGQGREQYF

j_call: TRBJ1-1
v_call: TRBV4-3
cdr3_aa: CASSQDTRDLYTEAFF

j_call: TRBJ2-7
v_call: TRBV4-1
cdr3_aa: CASSQATTGLNYEQYF

j_call: TRBJ2-2
v_call: TRBV3-1
cdr3_aa: CASSQLLRANTGELFF

j_call: TRBJ2-7
v_call: TRBV7-2
cdr3_aa: CASSTYRTGIYEQYF

j_call: TRBJ2-7
v_call: TRBV20-1
cdr3_aa: CSATPGALQGYEQYF

j_call: TRBJ1-6
v_call: TRBV5-1
cdr3_aa: CASSLDRVANSPLHF

j_call: TRBJ2-1
v_call: TRBV20-1
cdr3_aa: CSKQTPSGGSYNEQFF

j_call: TRBJ1-1
v_call: TRBV18
cdr3_aa: CASSPRDRGFAFF

j_call: TRBJ2-1
v_call: TRBV6-2/TRBV6-3
cdr3_aa: CASSPLAGPAGEQFF

j_call: TRBJ2-3
v_call: TRBV24-1
cdr3_aa: CATSDPTGPTDTQYF

j_call: TRBJ1-1
v_call: TRBV19
cdr3_aa: CASSPDRRGKVNTEAFF

j_call: TRBJ2-3
v_call: TRBV7-2
cdr3_aa: CASSLDKGRTDTQYF

j_call: TRBJ1-1
v_call: TRBV5-1
cdr3_aa: CASSLDGYGEAFF

j_call: TRBJ1-2
v_call: TRBV20-1
cdr3_aa: CSASRGQGGYTF

j_call: TRBJ2-1
v_call: TRBV11-3
cdr3_aa: CASSFHSYNEQFF

j_call: TRBJ1-1
v_call: TRBV27
cdr3_aa: CASSLSRGLTEAFF

j_call: TRBJ2-1
v_call: TRBV7-2
cdr3_aa: CASSLAAGLSDPEQFF

j_call: TRBJ2-1
v_call: TRBV5-4
cdr3_aa: CASSPVAGGHNEQFF

j_call: TRBJ2-3
v_call: TRBV5-1
cdr3_aa: CASSWSGTSTDTQYF

j_call: TRBJ2-7
v_call: TRBV6-2/TRBV6-3
cdr3_aa: CASTDTRYEQYF

j_call: TRBJ1-2
v_call: TRBV7-8
cdr3_aa: CASSSADSRAYGYTF

j_call: TRBJ2-5
v_call: TRBV20-1
cdr3_aa: CSARVTAGGETQYF

j_call: TRBJ1-2
v_call: TRBV3-1
cdr3_aa: CASSQAQGAANYGYTF

j_call: TRBJ1-6
v_call: TRBV5-1
cdr3_aa: CASSLGASYNSPLHF

j_call: TRBJ1-2
v_call: TRBV2
cdr3_aa: CASSLGRQSTPGGYTF